Listed here are 4 T cell receptor beta chains from one sample, sequenced in a study of CD8 T cells in Susac syndrome. With random hexamers, reverse transcription was performed on about 0.5 to 1 ug of RNA. TCRdb re-analysed the immunoSEQ multiplex PCR reads in MiXCR, keeping a single row per CDR3 protein. The sample has around 50,000 distinct CDR3 sequences; about 92% are singletons. What was sequenced was CD8+ T cells from PBMCs. The receptors derive from a human donor in good health.

The rearrangement joins TRBV29-1 to TRBJ2-1; D uncertain. CDR1 and CDR2 from the germline V gene are SQVTM and ANQGSEA. This CDR3 is built from 13 residues. Trimming took 8 bases from V and 0 from J, leaving 11 bases between them. The CDR3 coding sequence is TGCAGCACAACCCAGAGCTCCTACAATGAGCAGTTCTTC. Amino acids: CSTTQSSYNEQFF.

The chain couples TRBV4-1 to TRBJ2-7; TRBD1 might be the D (6 bases). The CDR3 has 13 residues. Trimming removed 3 bases at V and 5 bases at J, with 11 bases between. The germline V gene encodes CDR1 MGHRA and CDR2 YSYEKL. The CDR3 here is CASSHAWTDEQYF. The CDR3 DNA is TGCGCCAGCAGCCACGCCTGGACAGACGAGCAGTACTTC.

The rearrangement uses TRBV28 and TRBJ1-1; 9 nucleotides match TRBD1. Trimming removed 5 bases from V and 4 bases from J; junction bases left unmatched: 8. This CDR3 contains 15 residues. Germline V gives CDR1 MDHEN, CDR2 SYDVKM. For the CDR3, the DNA is TGTGCCAGCAGTCCACAGGGGGCGATGGGCACTGAAGCTTTCTTT. Amino acids: CASSPQGAMGTEAFF.

The chain uses TRBV10-1 and TRBJ2-2, with a possible D match to TRBD2 (6 bases). The CDR3 has 15 residues. Trimming took 2 bases from V and 1 from J, leaving 8 bases between them. Germline V lookup: CDR1 WNHNN, CDR2 SYGVQD (reference sequence). The CDR3 spells CASSEEAGNTGELFF. CDR3 sequence (DNA): TGCGCCAGCAGTGAGGAAGCGGGGAACACCGGGGAGCTGTTTTTT.